This T cell receptor (beta chain) was sequenced for a study of T cell clones after liver transplantation (dated by TCRdb to about 2019). As for the study more broadly: Samples were obtained from ITN030ST, a randomized trial in which withdrawal of immunosuppression was attempted within 2 years of liver transplantation. Donor-reactive T cell clones were identified by TCRbeta sequencing after a pre-transplant mixed lymphocyte reaction and then tracked in post-transplant blood. As an antigen-independent comparator for the donor-reactive sequences, third party-reactive TCRbeta sequences from pre-transplant MLRs were identified as well. Three of the eight recipients were HCV-positive; the others were transplanted for non-autoimmune, non-viral indications. The subjects received no induction therapy and were kept on standard immunosuppression until randomization at 12-24 months post-transplant. To count as tolerant, a recipient had to stay completely off immunosuppression for at least one year without liver enzymes climbing beyond twice the upper limit of normal. Blood samples were taken pre-transplant, pre-randomization before withdrawal, and post-randomization after full withdrawal or failed withdrawal. A cohort of 8 liver transplant recipients was studied, of whom 3 were classified as tolerant and 5 as non-tolerant. Beyond this particular receptor, the publication reports: Without allograft tissue specimens, donor-reactive T cells may have migrated into the graft rather than being deleted. In a couple of subjects, low numbers of available donor cells limited the measurable donor-reactive repertoire. When repertoire turnover was taken into account, detection of donor-reactive sequences was significantly reduced in 7 of 8 subjects for CD4 and in 8 of 8 subjects for CD8. Circulating donor-reactive CD4 TCRbeta sequences fell significantly post-transplant in 5 of 8 subjects, irrespective of tolerance or HCV status. Conclusions were preliminary, limited by small, heterogeneous patient numbers and non-standardized post-transplant time points. Donor-reactive sequences declined more than third party-reactive ones, suggesting partial antigen-specific deletion unrelated to withdrawal success.

Thawed unstimulated PBMCs were stained for CD3, CD4 and CD8 and FACS-sorted into CD3+CD4+ and CD3+CD8+ populations. Randomization to immunosuppression withdrawal applied to every one of the 8 studied subjects. Genomic DNA was isolated with the Qiagen DNeasy Blood and Tissue Kit. On this clone: Its antigen remains undetermined. The record has no base qualities; no much larger clone is one base away.

High-throughput TCRbeta CDR3 sequencing of frozen genomic DNA was performed by immunoSEQ, including PCR amplification, mapping, bias correction and internal controls. As for the original processing: Only productive rearrangements were retained, with each unique TCRbeta sequence defined by its CDR3 nucleotide sequence together with its V and J gene. Donor-reactive sequences required at least 5-fold expansion in CFSE-low cells versus unstimulated pre-transplant cells and at least 0.01% frequency. Per-subject minimum frequency thresholds, based on the lowest-template unstimulated sample, ensured at least 90% detection power. Jensen-Shannon divergence between the top 1000 TCRbeta sequences after and before transplant was used to measure repertoire turnover. Two-sided Fisher's exact tests were used to test for changes in the detection of donor-reactive sequences. The clones in this table, taken by TCRdb from immuneACCESS, are in-frame only. Not every clone is retained; where verified, under half of the shortfall comes from an unresolved V gene, and the cause of the rest is unknown. Clone size and the V and J calls come from that table; the DNA yielded D and trimming. The sample table holds about 50,000 clones, of which roughly 74% were seen once. Less than 10% of the sample comes from the top ten.

The CDR3 runs 15 residues from the cysteine to the phenylalanine. Of the read, only the CDR3 DNA is kept; its 45 bases are in frame from base 1. As encoded in the germline V gene, CDR1 is SGHTA while CDR2 is FQGNSA. The junction shows trimming of 5 bases on V and 5 bases on J, and the gene matches do not reach 7 bases of it. This chain joins TRBV7-2 to TRBJ2-7, and 12 junction bases match TRBD1. This receptor was identified in a human patient who received a liver transplant. Following transplantation, T cells from the graft donor may be among those present. The sequences come from CD4+ T cells from blood, collected about 56 months after liver transplant. The nucleotides are TGTGCCAGCAGCGAGTCCGGGACAGGGGGCCACGAGCAGTACTTC. It is translated as CASSESGTGGHEQYF.